This entry lists 19 T cell receptor beta chains sequenced from one sample in a study of shared clonotypes between healthy human individuals. This table comes from immunoSEQ multiplex PCR, and its TCRdb copy is limited to in-frame clones, with some not included. The top ten hold approximately 0.4% of the sample, which has around 1.4 million clones, 98% seen once. Sequenced sample: naive CD4+ T cells sorted from blood. Subset described: CD45RA+ positively selected. These receptor sequences come from a man younger than 40 in good health.

As concerns this clone: The sample contains more than one DNA sequence encoding this CDR3. The V call is TRBV7-9, the J call TRBJ2-7; no reliable D call. The CDR3 is 11 residues long. Trimming cost V 5 bases and J 0 bases, with 2 bases left between them. From germline, CDR1 is SEHNR and CDR2 FQNEAQ (reference sequence). The CDR3 here is CASSTSYEQYF. DNA for the CDR3: TGTGCCAGCAGCACCTCCTACGAGCAGTACTTC.

This CDR3 reads CASSSPTGELFF. As DNA, the CDR3 is TGTGCCAGCAGCTCTCCGACCGGGGAGCTGTTTTTT. The chain has TRBV9 and TRBJ2-2; no definite D call. The CDR3 has 12 amino acids. V was trimmed by 4 bases and J by 5 bases, leaving 6 bases between them. Germline lookup yields CDR1 SGDLS and CDR2 YYNGEE.

This chain joins TRBV28 and TRBJ2-2; 7 nucleotides match TRBD2. Germline V lookup: CDR1 MDHEN, CDR2 SYDVKM. The CDR3 contains 16 residues. V lost 3 bases, J lost 5 bases, and 9 bases stayed unmatched. As DNA, the CDR3 is TGTGCCAGCAGTTTGTCCTCTGGGAGGGGAACCGGGGAGCTGTTTTTT. Its protein product is CASSLSSGRGTGELFF.

The chain combines TRBV10-1 with TRBJ2-3, with 9 bases aligning to TRBD2. CDR1 is WNHNN and CDR2 is SYGVQD in the germline V gene (reference sequence). The CDR3 extends over 14 amino acids. With V trimmed by 4 bases and J by 5 bases, 4 bases remained unmatched. The CDR3 spells CASSAAGGIDTQYF. The CDR3 DNA reads as TGCGCCAGCAGTGCTGCGGGAGGGATAGATACGCAGTATTTT.

This clone was seen a single time. The chain uses TRBV28 and TRBJ1-1, with a weak D call TRBD1 (6 bases). Deletions cut 7 bases from V and 1 base from J, with 13 bases between. CDR1 and CDR2 (germline): MDHEN, SYDVKM. CDR3 size: 14 residues. CDR3: CASNLGGRNTEAFF. The CDR3 DNA sequence: TGTGCCAGCAACCTAGGGGGGAGGAACACTGAAGCTTTCTTT.

The chain recombines TRBV28 with TRBJ1-3; 7 bases map to TRBD1. Germline lookup yields CDR1 MDHEN and CDR2 SYDVKM. V was clipped by 6 bases and J by 7 bases; unmatched bases: 24. This CDR3 region has 19 residues. The CDR3 region has the DNA TGTGCCAGCAGCTACCAGGGGGGAACTCGACAGGGTGGCGGTAACACCATATATTTT. Protein: CASSYQGGTRQGGGNTIYF.

The rearrangement links TRBV5-1 to TRBJ2-7, with TRBD2 matching over 13 bases. This CDR3 is built from 13 residues. CDR1 is SGHRS, CDR2 YFSETQ, per germline. Germline trimming cut 7 bases from V and 4 bases from J; bases unmatched to any gene: 2. DNA of the CDR3: TGCGCCAGCGGACTAGCGGGAGTTTACGAGCAGTACTTC. This codes for CASGLAGVYEQYF.

The chain recombines TRBV5-1 with TRBJ1-2; D not resolved. Germline V gene sequence: CDR1 SGHRS, CDR2 YFSETQ. With 4 bases removed from V and 5 bases from J, the gap between germline ends came to 18 bases. CDR3 length: 15 amino acids. CDR3 sequence reads: CASSARTEATYGYTF. The CDR3 bases are TGCGCCAGCAGCGCACGGACGGAGGCCACTTATGGCTACACCTTC.

The rearrangement joins TRBV27 to TRBJ2-3; D is uncertain. This CDR3 region has 13 residues. V was clipped by 10 bases and J by 2 bases, with 13 bases between them. Germline V lookup: CDR1 MNHEY, CDR2 SMNVEV (reference sequence). DNA of the CDR3: TGTGCCACCCTATCGGGTTACACAGATACGCAGTATTTT. It specifies CATLSGYTDTQYF.

This sequence joins TRBV5-1 and TRBJ2-4; unclear D gene. V was pared by 9 bases and J by 2 bases, with 9 bases between. This CDR3 contains 12 residues. Germline-derived CDR1 and CDR2 are SGHRS and YFSETQ. CDR3: CATPRTKNIQYF. CDR3 bases: TGCGCCACCCCCAGGACCAAAAACATTCAGTACTTC.

The chain has TRBV7-2 and TRBJ2-7; no clear D gene. The germline V gene encodes CDR1 SGHTA and CDR2 FQGNSA. V shed 4 bases and J shed 6 bases, with 22 bases lying between them. The CDR3 totals 16 residues. CDR3 DNA: TGTGCCAGCAGCTCAAGCGTAGTGCGCGCAACAAGCGAGCAGTACTTC. Its translation: CASSSSVVRATSEQYF.

The rearrangement uses TRBV5-1 and TRBJ2-3, with 10 positions matching TRBD2. Per the germline V gene, CDR1 is SGHRS and CDR2 is YFSETQ. The CDR3 is 17 residues long. V was pared by 3 bases and J by 7 bases, with 14 bases of the junction left unmatched. Written as DNA, the CDR3 is TGCGCCAGCAGCTCTTCCCTTAGCGGGAGGAGGGGGAATACGCAGTATTTT. It encodes CASSSSLSGRRGNTQYF.

The rearrangement joins TRBV10-3 to TRBJ1-2; 7 bases match TRBD1. CDR3 length: 14 amino acids. The germline CDR1 and CDR2 sequences are ENHRY and SYGVKD. The trim removed 7 bases at V and 3 bases at J, leaving 8 bases unmatched. The CDR3 loop is CAIMTTGPHYGYTF. CDR3 bases: TGTGCCATCATGACGACAGGGCCCCACTATGGCTACACCTTC.

This chain joins TRBV5-4 and TRBJ2-3; no clear D gene. CDR3 size: 14 residues. Germline CDR1 is SGHNT and CDR2 is YYREEE (reference sequence). The V gene lost 4 bases and the J gene lost 4 bases, with 13 bases spanning the gap. The CDR3 loop is CASSPTLGADTQYF. The CDR3 DNA follows: TGTGCCAGCAGCCCGACTCTTGGGGCAGATACGCAGTATTTT.

This chain links TRBV14 with TRBJ2-5; D gene ambiguous. CDR1 is SGHDN, CDR2 FVKESK, per germline. The CDR3 length is 14 residues. Trimming left V 1 base short and J 7 bases short, with 13 bases between. The DNA for the CDR3 is TGTGCCAGCAGCCAAGTTATTGGGTCAGGGACCCAGTACTTC. Amino acids: CASSQVIGSGTQYF. Full variable domain (remainder filled in from reference TRBV14 and TRBJ2-5): EAGVTQFPSHSVIEKGQTVTLRCDPISGHDNLYWYRRVMGKEIKFLLHFVKESKQDESGMPNNRFLAERTGGTYSTLKVQPAELEDSGVYFCASSQVIGSGTQYFGPGTRLLVL.

The chain employs TRBV28 and TRBJ2-7; no clear D. Trimming cost V 3 bases and J 7 bases, with 10 bases left between them. From germline, CDR1 is MDHEN and CDR2 SYDVKM. The CDR3 has 12 residues. CDR3 sequence: CASSLKLGEQYF. CDR3 bases: TGTGCCAGCAGTTTGAAGCTTGGGGAGCAGTACTTC.

This clone was recorded once. The genes are TRBV5-1 and TRBJ1-5, with 9 bases matching TRBD1. This CDR3 has 14 amino acids. Per germline, CDR1 SGHRS and CDR2 YFSETQ. Trimming cost V 2 bases and J 10 bases; bases outside gene matches: 7. CDR3 in DNA: TGCGCCAGCAGCTTAGGGACAGGGAATGATCCCCAGCATTTT. Translated, it gives CASSLGTGNDPQHF.

In its sample, this clone was seen once. This rearrangement joins TRBV5-6 to TRBJ1-4; tentative D call: TRBD1 (5 bases). The germline V gene encodes CDR1 SGHDT and CDR2 YYEEEE. Deletions cut 3 bases from V and 10 bases from J, with 25 bases between. CDR3 length equals 17 residues. CDR3 bases: TGTGCCAGCAGCTCGGGGCTTACCGGGTCTTCTAGTGGAAAACTGTTTTTT. This encodes CASSSGLTGSSSGKLFF.

V and J are TRBV19 and TRBJ2-1; 10 bases map to TRBD2. V lost 5 bases to trimming and J lost 1 base; unmatched junction nucleotides: 11. Germline V gene data show CDR1 as LNHDA and CDR2 as SQIVND (reference sequence). This CDR3 region has 18 residues. CDR3 in amino acids: CASSPKLAGLNSYNEQFF. CDR3 bases: TGTGCCAGTAGTCCCAAACTAGCGGGACTAAATTCCTACAATGAGCAGTTCTTC.